Here is one T cell receptor beta chain with its context. Profiled with immunoSEQ multiplex PCR; TCRdb holds only in-frame clones, not every one. The sample comprises approximately 27,000 clones, approximately 80% of which are singletons, and around 25% rests with the top ten. The CDR3 extends over 15 amino acids. Trimming pared 4 bases from V and 4 bases from J, leaving 16 bases between. Germline V gene sequence: CDR1 LGHDT, CDR2 YNNKEL (reference sequence). This sample stems from a study of blood T cell repertoires in COVID-19. The rearrangement uses TRBV3-1 (or the pseudogene TRBV3-2) and TRBJ2-5; D perhaps matches TRBD1 (6 bases). Input material: peripheral blood. The clonotype was recovered from a human donor in a cohort sampled during active COVID-19. For the CDR3, the DNA is TGTGCCAGCAGCCCAGTGGGTTGGGGGCTAGAGACCCAGTACTTC. It encodes CASSPVGWGLETQYF.